Presented here are 13 T cell receptor beta chains from one specimen sequenced in a study of T cell responses to AZD1222 COVID-19 vaccine. Sequencing was performed with immunoSEQ multiplex PCR; in TCRdb, only in-frame clones are kept and a portion is missing. This table has some 120,000 clones, 90% appearing once. The source material was peripheral blood, sampled on day 0 of MenACWY control vaccination. The receptors here all came from an adult in good health.

V is TRBV30 and J is TRBJ2-7, with 9 bases matching TRBD1. V lost 0 bases and J lost 3; bases outside the gene matches: 18. Germline CDR1 reads GTSNPN; CDR2 reads SVGIG (reference sequence). CDR3 length: 19 residues. The CDR3 reads CAWSVAELYLDRGFYEQYV. The CDR3, as DNA: TGTGCCTGGAGTGTAGCTGAACTTTATTTGGACAGGGGATTCTACGAGCAGTACGTC.

The gene calls are TRBV11-2 and TRBJ2-1, with 10 bases lining up with TRBD2. Per germline, CDR1 SGHAT and CDR2 FQNNGV. This CDR3 contains 16 residues. V shed 1 base, J shed 0 bases, and the junction held 0 bases outside the gene matches. The CDR3 is CASSLVAGGSYNEQFF. The CDR3 nucleotides are TGTGCCAGCAGCTTAGTAGCGGGGGGCTCCTACAATGAGCAGTTCTTC.

The chain employs TRBV15 and TRBJ1-5; D unclear. Trimming took off 1 base at V and 2 bases at J, with 9 bases between the two ends. Germline values: CDR1 LNHNV, CDR2 YYDKDF (reference sequence). The CDR3 sequence is 15 residues long. The CDR3 reads CATSRVPGGNQPQHF. CDR3 nucleotides: TGTGCCACCAGCAGAGTTCCTGGTGGCAATCAGCCCCAGCATTTT. The whole variable domain, remainder taken from reference TRBV15 and TRBJ1-5, is DAMVIQNPRYQVTQFGKPVTLSCSQTLNHNVMYWYQQKSSQAPKLLFHYYDKDFNNEADTPDNFQSRRPNTSFCFLDIRSPGLGDTAMYLCATSRVPGGNQPQHFGDGTRLSIL.

This rearrangement joins TRBV5-1 to TRBJ2-3, with D unresolved. Germline V gene sequence: CDR1 SGHRS, CDR2 YFSETQ. The V and J ends lost 0 bases and 4 bases respectively, with 12 bases between them. The CDR3 runs 15 residues. In nucleotides, the CDR3 is TGCGCCAGCAGCTTGGATGGGGTTGGGGCAGATACGCAGTATTTT. Translating gives CASSLDGVGADTQYF.

J is TRBJ1-1 and V is TRBV19; 7 nucleotides line up with TRBD1. Germline lookup yields CDR1 LNHDA and CDR2 SQIVND (reference sequence). The CDR3 totals 14 residues. The ends lost 3 bases at V and 1 base at J; junction bases unmatched: 2. CDR3 nucleotide sequence: TGTGCCAGTAGTATGGGACAGTCGAACACTGAAGCTTTCTTT. Protein: CASSMGQSNTEAFF.

J is TRBJ1-1 and V is TRBV5-4, with a possible D match to TRBD1 (6 bases). This CDR3 has 14 residues. Germline V gives CDR1 SGHNT, CDR2 YYREEE (reference sequence). V lost 3 bases and J 0 bases, leaving 9 bases between the germline ends. CDR3 in DNA: TGTGCCAGCAGCTCGGGACATGTGAACACTGAAGCTTTCTTT. Encoded protein: CASSSGHVNTEAFF.

The chain employs TRBV19 and TRBJ1-1; D gene ambiguous. The V end lost 3 bases, the J end lost 1 base, and 9 bases lay between the germline ends. Germline assignment: CDR1 LNHDA and CDR2 SQIVND (reference sequence). The CDR3 runs to 14 residues. CDR3 DNA: TGTGCCAGTAGTATCGGCTTGGGGAACACTGAAGCTTTCTTT. It is translated as CASSIGLGNTEAFF.

The chain carries TRBV7-6 and TRBJ2-5; 9 positions match TRBD2. Germline V gene sequence: CDR1 SGHVS, CDR2 FNYEAQ. After removal of 2 bases from V and 4 bases from J, the junction contained 5 bases not matched to a gene. This CDR3 spans 15 amino acids. The CDR3 bases are TGTGCCAGCAGCTTACCCGCGGGGGGGGGAGAGACCCAGTACTTC. As protein: CASSLPAGGGETQYF.

This chain links TRBV4-3 with TRBJ1-4, with unresolved D. Germline V gene lookup returns CDR1 LGHNA and CDR2 YSLEER. CDR3 length equals 15 residues. V lost 1 base, J lost 7 bases, and 13 bases lay in between. CDR3 in DNA: TGCGCCAGCAGCCAAGGCCCTCAGATTGGTGAAAAACTGTTTTTT. This gives the protein CASSQGPQIGEKLFF.

This clone turned up a few times. Relative to the germline gene, one junction end is altered; a read error may explain this. This rearrangement joins TRBV5-1 to TRBJ1-2, with TRBD1 as a possible D gene (6 bases). The CDR3 has 15 amino acids. Germline-derived CDR1 and CDR2 are SGHRS and YFSETQ. In DNA form, the CDR3 reads TGCGCCAGCAGGTTGGAGGGGGGCCACTACTATGGCTACACCTTC. It specifies CASRLEGGHYYGYTF.

The V gene is TRBV2, the J gene TRBJ2-5, with D unresolved. V was pared by 1 base and J by 5 bases, with 8 bases between. Germline CDR1 reads SNHLY; CDR2 reads FYNNEI. The CDR3 sequence is 13 residues long. CDR3 sequence: CASSEGTEETQYF. The CDR3 nucleotides are TGTGCCAGCAGTGAAGGTACAGAGGAGACCCAGTACTTC.

The chain joins TRBV28 to TRBJ2-7; 7 bases map to TRBD1. This CDR3 is built from 14 residues. Looked up from germline, CDR1 is MDHEN and CDR2 is SYDVKM. This CDR3 reads CASSRTGARTGGSV. The CDR3 region has the DNA TGTGCCAGCAGTCGGACCGGGGCGAGGACAGGTGGTAGCGTC.

CDR3 coding DNA: TGTGCCAGCAGCGTAGGACAGGGACCTGTTCATGAGCAGTTCTTC. It encodes CASSVGQGPVHEQFF. The chain employs TRBV7-2 and TRBJ2-1, with TRBD1 matching over 8 bases. Trimming at V came to 5 bases and at J to 8 bases, leaving 11 bases not matched to a gene. The CDR3 is 15 amino acids. Per germline, CDR1 SGHTA and CDR2 FQGNSA.